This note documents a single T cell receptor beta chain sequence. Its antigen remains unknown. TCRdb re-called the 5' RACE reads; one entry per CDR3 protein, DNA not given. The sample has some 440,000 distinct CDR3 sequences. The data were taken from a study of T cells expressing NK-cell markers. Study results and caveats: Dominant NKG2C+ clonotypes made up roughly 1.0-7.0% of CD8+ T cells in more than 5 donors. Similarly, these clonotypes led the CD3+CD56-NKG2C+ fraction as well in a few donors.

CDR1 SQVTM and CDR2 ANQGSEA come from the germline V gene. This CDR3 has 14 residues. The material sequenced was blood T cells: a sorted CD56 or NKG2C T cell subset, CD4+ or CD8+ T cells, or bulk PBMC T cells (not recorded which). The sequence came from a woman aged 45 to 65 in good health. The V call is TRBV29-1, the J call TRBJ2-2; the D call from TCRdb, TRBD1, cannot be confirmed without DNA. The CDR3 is CSVEPRGLTGELFF.